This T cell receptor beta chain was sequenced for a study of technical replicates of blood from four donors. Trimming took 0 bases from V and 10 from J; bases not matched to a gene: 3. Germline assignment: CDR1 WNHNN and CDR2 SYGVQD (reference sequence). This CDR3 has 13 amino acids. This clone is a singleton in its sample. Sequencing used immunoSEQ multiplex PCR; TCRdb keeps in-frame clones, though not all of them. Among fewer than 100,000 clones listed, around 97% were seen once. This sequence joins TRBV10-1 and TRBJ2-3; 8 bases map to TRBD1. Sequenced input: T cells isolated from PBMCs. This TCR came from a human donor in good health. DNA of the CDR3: TGCGCCAGCAGTGAGTCGCAGGGGGCCCCGCAGTATTTT. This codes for CASSESQGAPQYF.